These 10 T cell receptor beta chains were all obtained from the same sample, sequenced in a study of blood T cell repertoires in COVID-19. Clones were read by immunoSEQ multiplex PCR, and TCRdb kept only the in-frame ones, dropping some. The sample includes over 95,000 clones, approximately 90% of them seen just once. The sample taken for sequencing was peripheral blood. The origin of the receptors is a human donor with acute or convalescent COVID-19. The donor label of this sample is uncertain.

The V and J genes are TRBV30 and TRBJ1-1; TRBD1 aligns across 11 bases. The germline gives CDR1 GTSNPN, CDR2 SVGIG (reference sequence). The CDR3 contains 15 residues. The ends lost 3 bases at V and 3 bases at J; junction bases unmatched: 6. DNA for the CDR3: TGTGCCTGGAGCCGGACAGGGGGCAGGGACACTGAAGCTTTCTTT. As protein: CAWSRTGGRDTEAFF.

The chain combines TRBV2 with TRBJ1-5, with 9 positions matching TRBD1. CDR3 length: 15 amino acids. Per the germline V gene, CDR1 is SNHLY and CDR2 is FYNNEI. V lost 4 bases and J lost 6; bases outside the gene matches: 7. CDR3 region: CASSGGQGSFQPQHF. CDR3 nucleotides: TGTGCCAGCAGTGGGGGACAGGGATCTTTTCAGCCCCAGCATTTT.

V is TRBV15 and J is TRBJ2-1, with D perhaps TRBD2 (6 bases). CDR3 length equals 14 residues. Germline V gene sequence: CDR1 LNHNV, CDR2 YYDKDF (reference sequence). The V gene lost 5 bases and the J gene lost 2 bases, with 10 bases spanning the gap. The CDR3 coding sequence is TGTGCCACCAGCTCACGGGAGACCTACAATGAGCAGTTCTTC. Encoded protein: CATSSRETYNEQFF.

CDR3 sequence reads: CASSGTGATEAFF. The CDR3, as DNA: TGTGCCAGCAGTGGGACAGGGGCCACTGAAGCTTTCTTT. The chain employs TRBV2 and TRBJ1-1; 9 bases are shared with TRBD1. The CDR3 is made up of 13 amino acids. With 4 bases clipped from V and 4 bases from J, the junction kept 1 base outside the gene matches. In germline, CDR1 is SNHLY, CDR2 FYNNEI.

This chain connects TRBV18 to TRBJ1-2; 9 nucleotides align to TRBD1. The CDR3 spans 16 residues. Germline V gene lookup returns CDR1 KGHSH and CDR2 LQKENI. The J segment lost 2 bases and the V segment lost 2 bases, leaving 6 bases of the junction unmatched. The CDR3 sequence: CASSPEIGTGNYGYTF. The CDR3 DNA reads TGTGCCAGCTCACCAGAGATAGGGACAGGGAACTATGGCTACACCTTC.

The V call is TRBV19, the J call TRBJ2-3; weak D call: TRBD1 (6 bases). Trimming took 5 bases from V and 6 from J, leaving 15 bases between them. The germline CDR1 and CDR2 sequences are LNHDA and SQIVND (reference sequence). The CDR3 spans 14 residues. CDR3 loop: CASSPRTVLDTQYF. CDR3 in DNA: TGTGCCAGTAGTCCCCGGACAGTTCTCGATACGCAGTATTTT.

This clone showed up just once. This chain joins TRBV19 and TRBJ1-3; 7 bases agree with TRBD1. This CDR3 contains 16 residues. Germline V gene lookup returns CDR1 LNHDA and CDR2 SQIVND (reference sequence). Trimming cost V 6 bases and J 0 bases; bases outside gene matches: 8. The CDR3 region has the DNA TGTGCCAGTAGGACGGACAGGCTCGACTCTGGAAACACCATATATTTT. This codes for CASRTDRLDSGNTIYF.

The rearrangement uses TRBV28 and TRBJ2-5, with 12 bases identical to TRBD2. The length of the CDR3 is 17 residues. Germline V CDR1 and CDR2: MDHEN, SYDVKM. V lost 1 base to trimming and J lost 4 bases; unmatched junction nucleotides: 7. The CDR3 region is CASSLLTGLAGGETQYF. As DNA, the CDR3 is TGTGCCAGCAGTTTATTGACGGGACTAGCGGGCGGAGAGACCCAGTACTTC.

The V and J genes are TRBV21-1 and TRBJ2-7; TRBD1 is the table's D call and was not checked against the DNA. TRBV21-1 is labeled a pseudogene. The CDR3 has 19 amino acids. CDR3 residues: CASTTLPGSRDRDVYEQYF. DNA for the CDR3: TGTGCCAGCACGACTCTTCCCGGCTCAAGGGACAGGGACGTCTACGAGCAGTACTTC.

This clone was recorded only once. This chain connects TRBV19 to TRBJ2-7; no clear D gene. V lost 5 bases and J lost 9, with 17 bases in between. The length of the CDR3 is 13 residues. In germline, CDR1 is LNHDA, CDR2 SQIVND (reference sequence). DNA for the CDR3: TGTGCCAGTAGTCAAGTCTTCTTCTCGGGGCAGTACTTC. This encodes CASSQVFFSGQYF. The whole variable domain, filled in from reference TRBV19 and TRBJ2-7, reads DGGITQSPKYLFRKEGQNVTLSCEQNLNHDAMYWYRQDPGQGLRLIYYSQIVNDFQKGDIAEGYSVSREKKESFPLTVTSAQKNPTAFYLCASSQVFFSGQYFGPGTRLTVT.